A single sample is the source of the 31 T cell receptor beta chains below, sequenced in a study of lymphopenia after photon versus proton radiotherapy. TCRdb's copy holds only in-frame clones and misses some; the assay was immunoSEQ multiplex PCR. The sample has 23,000 or so clones, 80% to 90% seen once. The material was peripheral blood, obtained from a patient treated with photon-based radiotherapy. These receptor sequences come from a man between 50 and 59 years old with gastric cancer.

The rearrangement joins TRBV29-1 to TRBJ2-5, with D hard to call. This CDR3 spans 11 amino acids. V was pared by 5 bases and J by 2 bases, with 6 bases between. Germline loops: CDR1 SQVTM, CDR2 ANQGSEA. This chain's CDR3 is CSVNLQETQYF. CDR3 coding DNA: TGCAGCGTTAATCTTCAAGAGACCCAGTACTTC. The complete variable domain, with remaining parts taken from reference TRBV29-1 and TRBJ2-5, reads SAVISQKPSRDICQRGTSLTIQCQVDSQVTMMFWYRQQPGQSLTLIATANQGSEATYESGFVIDKFPISRPNLTFSTLTVSNMSPEDSSIYLCSVNLQETQYFGPGTRLLVL.

The chain is built from TRBV7-8 and TRBJ1-5, with D perhaps TRBD1 (6 bases). The CDR3 has 15 residues. V gave up 1 base and J gave up 5 bases, with 12 bases separating them. Germline assignment: CDR1 SGHVS and CDR2 FQNEAQ. The CDR3 is CASSLVGQGHQPQHF. DNA for the CDR3: TGTGCCAGCAGCTTAGTTGGGCAGGGGCATCAGCCCCAGCATTTT. Supplemented by reference TRBV7-8 and TRBJ1-5, the full variable domain reads GAGVSQSPRYKVAKRGQDVALRCDPISGHVSLFWYQQALGQGPEFLTYFQNEAQLDKSGLPSDRFFAERPEGSVSTLKIQRTQQEDSAVYLCASSLVGQGHQPQHFGDGTRLSIL.

The chain couples TRBV4-2 to TRBJ2-5; TRBD2 matches 13 bases. The CDR3 spans 17 residues. V shed 0 bases and J 10 bases; nucleotides not matched to a gene: 11. CDR1 and CDR2 from the germline V gene are LGHNA and YNFKEQ. DNA of the CDR3: TGTGCCAGCAGCCAAGACCCGACTAGCGGGGGGACCGTGGGCCAGTACTTC. Encoded protein: CASSQDPTSGGTVGQYF.

This chain links TRBV29-1 with TRBJ1-1; D gene uncertain. The CDR3 contains 13 residues. Germline lookup yields CDR1 SQVTM and CDR2 ANQGSEA. V was trimmed by 0 bases and J by 4 bases, leaving 9 bases between them. CDR3 sequence: CSVEDPSGTEAFF. In DNA, the CDR3 is TGCAGCGTTGAAGATCCGTCCGGCACTGAAGCTTTCTTT.

The chain is built from TRBV10-2 and TRBJ2-6; D possibly corresponds to TRBD1 (6 bases). The V end lost 4 bases, the J end lost 0 bases, and 16 bases lay between the germline ends. The germline gives CDR1 WSHSY, CDR2 SAAADI. The CDR3 has 18 amino acids. In nucleotides, the CDR3 is TGCGCCAGCAGTGTAGCTAGGACAGCAAGCTCTGGGGCCAACGTCCTGACTTTC. Translation gives CASSVARTASSGANVLTF.

The chain couples TRBV6-1 to TRBJ2-2; no clear D. V was cut by 9 bases and J by 2 bases, with 13 bases left in between. This CDR3 comprises 14 residues. The germline V gene has CDR1 MNHNS and CDR2 SASEGT. The CDR3 DNA reads TGTGCCAGTGAGCGTCAGTCCAACACCGGGGAGCTGTTTTTT. This translates into CASERQSNTGELFF.

This clone was seen a few times. At the DNA level, this CDR3 is encoded by other sequences in the same sample as well. This chain joins TRBV9 and TRBJ2-3; D gene uncertain. In germline, CDR1 is SGDLS, CDR2 YYNGEE. CDR3 length: 13 residues. V was pared by 4 bases and J by 2 bases, with 8 bases between. CDR3 in DNA: TGTGCCAGCAGCCTAAGGTTCACAGATACGCAGTATTTT. Translation gives CASSLRFTDTQYF.

This chain links TRBV6-1 with TRBJ1-2, with 11 nucleotides matching TRBD1. Germline lookup yields CDR1 MNHNS and CDR2 SASEGT. V lost 0 bases, J lost 7 bases, and 4 bases stayed unmatched. The CDR3 extends over 15 amino acids. CDR3 nucleotides: TGTGCCAGCAGTGAAGCCCGGACAGGGGGCGGTGGCTACACCTTC. Its protein is CASSEARTGGGGYTF.

This clone was seen just once. The chain couples TRBV14 to TRBJ2-5; either TRBD1 or TRBD2 may fit D (6 bases each). The V gene's germline CDR1 is SGHDN and CDR2 FVKESK. V gave up 4 bases and J gave up 7 bases, with 19 bases separating them. The length of the CDR3 is 15 residues. The CDR3 region has the DNA TGTGCCAGCAGCCTTAGGACGGGGGCCCTTTGGACCCAGTACTTC. Translated: CASSLRTGALWTQYF.

By share, this clone counts as medium-sized. V usage is TRBV21-1 and J usage is TRBJ1-5; TRBD1 is taken as the D call from the table, unchecked against the DNA. TRBV21-1 is a known pseudogene. The CDR3 sequence is 14 residues long. This chain's CDR3 is CASSITAKNQPQHF. The CDR3 bases are TGTGCCAGCAGCATCACAGCTAAGAATCAGCCCCAGCATTTT.

This clone was seen a few times. This sequence joins TRBV6-5 and TRBJ1-1, with 9 bases that match TRBD1. The CDR3 sequence is 16 residues long. CDR1 is MNHEY and CDR2 is SVGAGI in the germline V gene. Losses at the gene ends were 7 bases for V and 6 bases for J; bases not matched to a gene: 15. CDR3: CASTYIGTGIMSEAFF. The CDR3 bases are TGTGCCAGCACTTATATCGGGACAGGGATTATGTCTGAAGCTTTCTTT.

The chain joins TRBV5-6 to TRBJ1-4, with 7 bases that match TRBD1. V lost 4 bases, J lost 11 bases, and 14 bases stayed unmatched. The CDR3 has 15 residues. Per germline, CDR1 SGHDT and CDR2 YYEEEE. Here the CDR3 reads CASSTPLQGRVKLFF. In nucleotides, the CDR3 is TGTGCCAGCAGCACGCCCCTACAGGGGAGAGTGAAACTGTTTTTT.

The chain uses TRBV5-1 and TRBJ2-5; D remains ambiguous. Germline assignment: CDR1 SGHRS and CDR2 YFSETQ. V was trimmed by 0 bases and J by 4 bases, leaving 7 bases between them. This CDR3 contains 13 residues. CDR3: CASSLGGTETQYF. CDR3 sequence (DNA): TGCGCCAGCAGCTTGGGGGGTACAGAGACCCAGTACTTC.

V usage is TRBV7-6 and J usage is TRBJ1-2; D is uncertain. V dropped 10 bases and J dropped 1 base, with 10 bases sitting between them. The germline CDR1 and CDR2 sequences are SGHVS and FNYEAQ. This CDR3 comprises 12 residues. The CDR3 DNA reads as TGTGCCATTGCGGAGGTTAACTATGGCTACACCTTC. It yields the protein CAIAEVNYGYTF.

This clone was observed a few times. This chain connects TRBV4-1 to TRBJ2-3; TRBD2 matches 10 bases. Germline V lookup: CDR1 MGHRA, CDR2 YSYEKL. V gave up 2 bases and J gave up 6 bases; unmatched junction bases: 2. This CDR3 has 14 amino acids. As DNA, the CDR3 is TGCGCCAGCAGCCAATTTAGCGGGGGGGATACGCAGTATTTT. It codes for CASSQFSGGDTQYF.

The V call is TRBV6-5, the J call TRBJ2-1; no clear D gene. The CDR3 runs to 13 residues. Germline CDR1 and CDR2: MNHEY and SVGAGI. Trimming stripped 5 bases from V and 8 bases from J, with 13 bases between. In DNA, the CDR3 is TGTGCCAGCAGTACCCGGCTTGGGGATGAGCAGTTCTTC. The encoded protein is CASSTRLGDEQFF.

The rearrangement joins TRBV5-1 to TRBJ1-5, with a tentative D call TRBD1 (6 bases). Germline V gene sequence: CDR1 SGHRS, CDR2 YFSETQ. Trimming took off 0 bases at V and 1 base at J, with 8 bases between the two ends. This CDR3 spans 15 amino acids. The CDR3 region has the DNA TGCGCCAGCAGCTTGGTAGGGGGGAGCAATCAGCCCCAGCATTTT. This sequence encodes CASSLVGGSNQPQHF.

This clone was seen a single time. V gene TRBV7-9 combines with J gene TRBJ2-3, with D possibly being TRBD2 (6 bases). In germline, CDR1 is SEHNR, CDR2 FQNEAQ (reference sequence). The CDR3 covers 15 residues. Trimming cost V 5 bases and J 2 bases, with 14 bases left between them. The CDR3 reads CASSPTRGSTDTQYF. CDR3 DNA: TGTGCCAGCAGCCCCACGCGGGGATCCACAGATACGCAGTATTTT.

This clone has only one observation. The chain is built from TRBV7-6 and TRBJ2-2, with D possibly being TRBD1 (6 bases). CDR1 is SGHVS and CDR2 is FNYEAQ in the germline V gene. Trimming removed 1 base from V and 7 bases from J, with 13 bases in between. The CDR3 runs 15 residues. The CDR3 DNA sequence: TGTGCCAGCAGCTTAGAACAGGGAGTGGGCGGGGAGCTGTTTTTT. It specifies CASSLEQGVGGELFF.

V gene TRBV5-1 combines with J gene TRBJ2-1; no clear D gene. This CDR3 is 13 amino acids long. Germline CDR1 SGHRS, CDR2 YFSETQ. V lost 2 bases and J lost 6, with 9 bases in between. CDR3 nucleotide sequence: TGCGCCAGCAGCTTAGCTAGAAGCAATGAGCAGTTCTTC. It specifies CASSLARSNEQFF.

The chain is built from TRBV7-3 and TRBJ2-2; TRBD1 aligns across 8 bases. The CDR3 totals 16 residues. V gave up 1 base and J gave up 2 bases; unmatched junction bases: 3. CDR1 is SGHTA, CDR2 FQGTGA, per germline. CDR3 nucleotides: TGTGCCAGCAGCTTAAAGACAGGGGTTAACACCGGGGAGCTGTTTTTT. Its protein is CASSLKTGVNTGELFF.

The chain carries TRBV18 and TRBJ1-2; TRBD1 matches 8 bases. The CDR3 is made up of 13 amino acids. V lost 3 bases and J lost 7; bases outside the gene matches: 4. From germline, CDR1 is KGHSH and CDR2 LQKENI. The DNA of the CDR3 is TGTGCCAGCTCACCGGACAGGGTCGGTGGCTACACCTTC. Amino acid sequence: CASSPDRVGGYTF. Using reference TRBV18 and TRBJ1-2 for the parts outside the CDR3, the full variable domain is NAGVMQNPRHLVRRRGQEARLRCSPMKGHSHVYWYRQLPEEGLKFMVYLQKENIIDESGMPKERFSAEFPKEGPSILRIQQVVRGDSAAYFCASSPDRVGGYTFGSGTRLTVV.

This clone was observed once. V and J are TRBV5-1 and TRBJ2-3, with D perhaps TRBD1 (6 bases). This CDR3 has 13 residues. Germline-derived CDR1 and CDR2 are SGHRS and YFSETQ. V was clipped by 4 bases and J by 6 bases, with 12 bases between them. As DNA, the CDR3 is TGCGCCAGCAGCCCCAGGGGAAGGGATACGCAGTATTTT. Its protein is CASSPRGRDTQYF.

The CDR3 DNA reads TGCGCCAGCAGCCAAGAAGTCCCTCAGGGAGGAGGGACAGATACGCAGTATTTT. It is translated as CASSQEVPQGGGTDTQYF. The rearrangement uses TRBV4-3 and TRBJ2-3, with D perhaps matching TRBD2 (6 bases). In germline, CDR1 is LGHNA, CDR2 YSLEER. V was clipped by 0 bases and J by 3 bases, with 19 bases between them. The CDR3 covers 18 residues.

The chain recombines TRBV18 with TRBJ1-3; D unclear. The CDR3 runs to 15 residues. The V end lost 4 bases, the J end lost 0 bases, and 10 bases lay between the germline ends. Germline-derived CDR1 and CDR2 are KGHSH and LQKENI. CDR3: CASSHTSHSGNTIYF. The CDR3 DNA reads TGTGCCAGCTCACACACTAGTCACTCTGGAAACACCATATATTTT.

The J gene is TRBJ1-5, the V gene TRBV30; D perhaps matches TRBD1 (6 bases). Germline lookup yields CDR1 GTSNPN and CDR2 SVGIG (reference sequence). Trimming pared 2 bases from V and 4 bases from J, leaving 15 bases between. This CDR3 contains 15 residues. The chain's CDR3 is CAWSIGGRGNQPQHF. CDR3 nucleotides: TGTGCCTGGAGTATCGGGGGGCGCGGAAATCAGCCCCAGCATTTT.

The CDR3 DNA is TGTGCCACCAGCAGAGTATCCGGGACCGGGGAGCTGTTTTTT. Translation gives CATSRVSGTGELFF. The V gene is TRBV15, the J gene TRBJ2-2; D gene ambiguous. The CDR3 is 14 residues long. CDR1 LNHNV and CDR2 YYDKDF come from the germline V gene (reference sequence). V was cut by 1 base and J by 5 bases, with 8 bases left in between.

The chain uses TRBV7-8 and TRBJ2-5; D could derive from TRBD1 or TRBD2 (6 bases each). In germline, CDR1 is SGHVS, CDR2 FQNEAQ. The CDR3 loop spans 14 amino acids. The germline V and J ends were trimmed by 2 bases and 4 bases, with 11 bases remaining between them. DNA of the CDR3: TGTGCCAGCAGCTTAAGGGGGGCCGGAGAGACCCAGTACTTC. Translating it yields CASSLRGAGETQYF.

V usage is TRBV7-9 and J usage is TRBJ1-1; D uncertain. Trimming pared 5 bases from V and 1 base from J, leaving 11 bases between. CDR3 length equals 14 residues. Germline CDR1 SEHNR, CDR2 FQNEAQ (reference sequence). The CDR3: CASSTRLPNTEAFF. The CDR3 DNA reads as TGTGCCAGCAGCACCCGACTCCCGAACACTGAAGCTTTCTTT.

The V and J genes are TRBV5-1 and TRBJ1-6, with TRBD1 matching over 8 bases. The CDR3 extends over 13 amino acids. The germline CDR1 and CDR2 sequences are SGHRS and YFSETQ. J was trimmed by 14 bases and V by 2 bases; bases with no gene match: 6. The CDR3 spells CASSFGQGVALHF. CDR3 coding DNA: TGCGCCAGCAGCTTTGGACAGGGTGTTGCCCTCCACTTT.

This CDR3 reads CASGLTEDGQIKTGELFF. The CDR3 coding sequence is TGTGCTAGTGGTTTGACCGAAGACGGACAGATTAAAACCGGGGAGCTGTTTTTT. The chain carries TRBV12-5 and TRBJ2-2; TRBD1 might be the D (6 bases). The CDR3 length is 18 residues. In germline, CDR1 is LGHNT, CDR2 FRNRAP. The ends were cut back, 2 bases at V and 5 bases at J, with 21 bases in the middle.